This TCR beta chain was sequenced in a study of regulatory T cells in long-lasting Graves disease. The overall study: New Graves' disease cases had less than 3 months of antithyroid drugs. Study-wide results and caveats: Accuracy could have been hurt by small sample size.

According to the study, TCR beta libraries were built with iRepertoire HTBI primers and CDR3-region Arm-PCR. MiXCR, run by TCRdb on the multiplex PCR reads, gives a single entry per CDR3 protein. There are around 400,000 distinct CDR3 sequences in the sample; 15% to 18% occur only once, and roughly 20% lies in the top ten. There are many counts of this clonotype. Its antigen is still unknown. Described time point: newly diagnosed GD, antithyroid drugs for less than 3 months. PBMCs were the source of the RNA used for TCR sequencing. The origin of this receptor is a female donor with Graves disease. Sequencing was performed on peripheral blood mononuclear cells (PBMCs), taken at new diagnosis, from a patient treated with antithyroid drugs.

CDR3 sequence: CASSSATGTGWDGYTF. CDR3 in DNA: TGTGCCAGCAGCTCGGCCACCGGGACAGGGTGGGATGGCTACACCTTC. The chain carries TRBV3-1 and TRBJ1-2, with 9 nucleotides matching TRBD1. Germline-derived CDR1 and CDR2 are LGHDT and YNNKEL (reference sequence). There are 16 residues in the CDR3. Unmatched junction bases numbered 13, after V lost 5 bases and J lost 6 bases.